This TCR beta chain appears in the sequencing data of a study of blood T cell repertoires in COVID-19. The wider study: The United States, Italy and Spain were the sources of the acute and convalescent COVID-19 samples. In each case, the material was cDNA or gDNA derived from T cells, B-cell-depleted T cells, or PBMCs.

V lost 8 bases and J 4 bases, leaving 11 bases between the germline ends. Germline V gives CDR1 LNHDA, CDR2 SQIVND (reference sequence). This CDR3 has 12 residues. Original processing notes: Estimates of nucleated cell counts were drawn from the amplification of reference gene primers. Using immunoSEQ multiplex PCR, the repertoire was profiled, and TCRdb retains in-frame clones only, with some absent. The D gene and trimming were derived from the DNA, and the V and J assignments and clone size from that table. The data show about 490,000 clones, 70% to 90% seen once. Material for sequencing was peripheral blood. The chain employs TRBV19 and TRBJ1-2; no clear D gene. The source of this sequence is a human donor in a cohort sampled during active COVID-19. The CDR3 DNA follows: TGTGCCAGTGAGCGGTTGGGCTATGGCTACACCTTC. Its protein is CASERLGYGYTF. Together with reference TRBV19 and TRBJ1-2, the CDR3 gives the full variable domain: DGGITQSPKYLFRKEGQNVTLSCEQNLNHDAMYWYRQDPGQGLRLIYYSQIVNDFQKGDIAEGYSVSREKKESFPLTVTSAQKNPTAFYLCASERLGYGYTFGSGTRLTVV.